These 28 T cell receptor beta chains share one sample of origin, sequenced in a study of beta chain features in type 1 diabetes. These receptors' targets are unknown. Broader study findings: Shorter TCRB CDR3s, moderately but significantly so, were found in Type 1 diabetes patients in all four CD4+ subsets.

Since all of the isolated RNA was reverse transcribed, expressed TCRB transcripts were what got sequenced. The assay was immunoSEQ multiplex PCR, and TCRdb's table has in-frame clones only and misses some. The sample records around 690,000 clones, over 10% being singletons. Specimen: naive CD4+ T cells from blood. The receptor set was obtained from a man under 40 with type 1 diabetes.

This clone was counted a few times. This chain uses TRBV7-2 with TRBJ2-3, with 8 bases aligning to TRBD2. The CDR3 has 16 amino acids. V was clipped by 2 bases and J by 5 bases; unmatched bases: 9. Per germline, CDR1 SGHTA and CDR2 FQGNSA. The CDR3 protein is CASSLNAGGLEDTQYF. The CDR3 bases are TGTGCCAGCAGCTTAAATGCGGGGGGCCTCGAAGATACGCAGTATTTT.

This clone has only a few counts. The V and J genes are TRBV7-2 and TRBJ2-7; 9 bases fit TRBD2. With 7 bases clipped from V and 7 bases from J, the junction kept 8 bases outside the gene matches. Germline CDR1 is SGHTA and CDR2 is FQGNSA. The CDR3 spans 13 residues. CDR3 amino acids: CASTLAGFREQYF. CDR3 bases: TGTGCCAGCACCCTAGCGGGGTTCCGAGAGCAGTACTTC.

In regard to this clone: Within the sample, other DNA sequences also encode this same CDR3. The J gene is TRBJ1-5, the V gene TRBV7-8; 7 nucleotides agree with TRBD1. Germline V gene sequence: CDR1 SGHVS, CDR2 FQNEAQ. J was trimmed by 4 bases and V by 1 base; bases with no gene match: 4. The CDR3 runs to 15 residues. DNA of the CDR3: TGTGCCAGCAGCTTAGAGGGACAGAGTAATCAGCCCCAGCATTTT. This gives the protein CASSLEGQSNQPQHF.

The chain uses TRBV29-1 and TRBJ2-7, with D maybe TRBD2 (5 bases). CDR1 is SQVTM, CDR2 ANQGSEA, per germline. V shed 6 bases and J shed 6 bases, with 15 bases lying between them. The CDR3 has 12 residues. The CDR3 DNA reads as TGCAGCGTCGGGAACGGGCCAAGCGAGCAGTACTTC. Its translation is CSVGNGPSEQYF.

This rearrangement joins TRBV9 to TRBJ1-3, with a tentative D call TRBD1 (6 bases). With 6 bases removed from V and 0 bases from J, the gap between germline ends came to 10 bases. The CDR3 runs to 14 residues. Germline CDR1 and CDR2: SGDLS and YYNGEE. The CDR3 DNA reads as TGTGCCAGCACGTCAGGGGTCTCTGGAAACACCATATATTTT. It encodes CASTSGVSGNTIYF.

The table lists this clone with a few counts. This specimen includes other DNA sequences encoding the same CDR3. The V gene is TRBV28, the J gene TRBJ2-7, with D hard to call. With 5 bases removed from V and 4 bases from J, the gap between germline ends came to 6 bases. Germline V gives CDR1 MDHEN, CDR2 SYDVKM. The CDR3 has 11 residues. CDR3 DNA sequence: TGTGCCAGCAGTCTCCGATACGAGCAGTACTTC. As protein: CASSLRYEQYF.

The chain carries TRBV2 and TRBJ1-1; 7 positions agree with TRBD1. The CDR3 sequence is 10 residues long. V was pared by 6 bases and J by 12 bases, with 4 bases of the junction left unmatched. CDR1 and CDR2 from the germline V gene are SNHLY and FYNNEI. CDR3 region: CASRDRESFF. The CDR3, as DNA: TGTGCCAGCAGAGACAGGGAGTCTTTCTTT.

The chain combines TRBV14 with TRBJ2-2; 12 bases map to TRBD2. With 3 bases clipped from V and 2 bases from J, the junction kept 1 base outside the gene matches. Germline values: CDR1 SGHDN, CDR2 FVKESK. This CDR3 is built from 16 residues. The CDR3 DNA reads TGTGCCAGCAGCCAGACTAGCGGGGGAAACACCGGGGAGCTGTTTTTT. Its protein is CASSQTSGGNTGELFF.

This clone was picked up a small number of times. V usage is TRBV28 and J usage is TRBJ2-4; maybe TRBD1 (5 bases). This CDR3 comprises 17 residues. Germline assignment: CDR1 MDHEN and CDR2 SYDVKM. Trimming took 4 bases from V and 0 from J, leaving 16 bases between them. DNA for the CDR3: TGTGCCAGCAGTTCCCCGACAGTTTCATTAGCCAAAAACATTCAGTACTTC. It is translated as CASSSPTVSLAKNIQYF.

The V call is TRBV12-5, the J call TRBJ1-1; D is ambiguous. The CDR3 runs to 12 residues. Per the germline V gene, CDR1 is LGHNT and CDR2 is FRNRAP. The ends were cut back, 2 bases at V and 11 bases at J, with 12 bases in the middle. The CDR3 sequence: CASGLNGARAFF. DNA of the CDR3: TGTGCTAGTGGTTTGAACGGTGCTCGGGCTTTCTTT.

Only a few counts were recorded for this clone. This chain connects TRBV25-1 to TRBJ1-4, with TRBD1 as a possible D gene (5 bases). The V gene's germline CDR1 is MGHDK and CDR2 SYGVNS. The CDR3 loop spans 15 amino acids. V was clipped by 3 bases and J by 8 bases, with 16 bases between them. This chain's CDR3 is CASSETRGVNEKLFF. CDR3 nucleotide sequence: TGTGCCAGCAGTGAGACGAGAGGGGTAAACGAAAAACTGTTTTTT.

This chain uses TRBV18 with TRBJ1-1, with 9 bases matching TRBD1. The CDR3 loop spans 16 amino acids. The V segment lost 2 bases and the J segment 4 bases; nucleotides outside the gene matches: 8. Germline lookup yields CDR1 KGHSH and CDR2 LQKENI. Here the CDR3 DNA reads TGTGCCAGCTCACCATATGAACAGGGGGCGAGCACTGAAGCTTTCTTT. This encodes CASSPYEQGASTEAFF.

The chain uses TRBV6-1 and TRBJ2-2; a weak D match, TRBD1 (6 bases). The CDR3 has 14 residues. Germline assignment: CDR1 MNHNS and CDR2 SASEGT. V gave up 4 bases and J gave up 3 bases, with 9 bases separating them. Here the CDR3 reads CASSVQGHTGELFF. CDR3 nucleotide sequence: TGTGCCAGCAGTGTCCAGGGGCACACCGGGGAGCTGTTTTTT.

This rearrangement joins TRBV5-1 to TRBJ2-3; no reliable D call. The germline gives CDR1 SGHRS, CDR2 YFSETQ. The CDR3 loop spans 14 amino acids. The V end lost 0 bases, the J end lost 0 bases, and 5 bases lay between the germline ends. In DNA, the CDR3 is TGCGCCAGCAGCTTGGTCGGGAGCACAGATACGCAGTATTTT. Translated, it gives CASSLVGSTDTQYF.

This clone was observed a handful of times. Different DNA sequences within this sample yield the same CDR3. This sequence joins TRBV7-2 and TRBJ2-1; D possibly corresponds to TRBD2 (5 bases). CDR3 length equals 14 residues. CDR1 and CDR2 from the germline V gene are SGHTA and FQGNSA. Trimming cost V 5 bases and J 0 bases, with 8 bases left between them. The CDR3 loop reads CASSPRDSYNEQFF. The CDR3 DNA follows: TGTGCCAGCAGCCCCCGGGACTCCTACAATGAGCAGTTCTTC.

The chain links TRBV11-2 to TRBJ2-6; D is perhaps TRBD1 (6 bases). The CDR3 covers 16 residues. Trimming cost V 3 bases and J 4 bases, with 13 bases left between them. Germline assignment: CDR1 SGHAT and CDR2 FQNNGV. CDR3 DNA: TGTGCCAGCAGCTTGACAGGTGCCTTCGGGGCCAACGTCCTGACTTTC. Encoded protein: CASSLTGAFGANVLTF.

A few counts support this clone. V usage is TRBV7-3 and J usage is TRBJ1-1, with 8 bases identical to TRBD1. This CDR3 region has 16 residues. From germline, CDR1 is SGHTA and CDR2 FQGTGA. Trimming at V came to 4 bases and at J to 4 bases, leaving 11 bases not matched to a gene. This CDR3 reads CASSSNGMDRATEAFF. The DNA of the CDR3 is TGTGCCAGCAGCTCTAACGGTATGGACAGGGCCACTGAAGCTTTCTTT. The variable domain in full, with the rest retrieved from reference TRBV7-3 and TRBJ1-1, is GAGVSQTPSNKVTEKGKYVELRCDPISGHTALYWYRQSLGQGPEFLIYFQGTGAADDSGLPNDRFFAVRPEGSVSTLKIQRTERGDSAVYLCASSSNGMDRATEAFFGQGTRLTVV.

This clone was seen a few times. The chain recombines TRBV9 with TRBJ2-1, with a possible D match to TRBD1 (6 bases). The CDR3 runs to 13 residues. Germline V gene sequence: CDR1 SGDLS, CDR2 YYNGEE. V dropped 2 bases and J dropped 10 bases, with 13 bases sitting between them. In nucleotides, the CDR3 is TGTGCCAGCAGCGTTGGGGGCTGGGGAGAGCAGTTCTTC. Translation: CASSVGGWGEQFF.

This chain uses TRBV2 with TRBJ1-5; D ambiguous. V lost 1 base and J lost 0, with 7 bases in between. Germline V gene lookup returns CDR1 SNHLY and CDR2 FYNNEI. The CDR3 has 15 amino acids. In nucleotides, the CDR3 is TGTGCCAGCAGTGAAGAACTAGGTAGCAATCAGCCCCAGCATTTT. It translates to CASSEELGSNQPQHF.

This clone has just a few counts. V usage is TRBV25-1 and J usage is TRBJ1-2; weak D call: TRBD1 (6 bases). Germline V lookup: CDR1 MGHDK, CDR2 SYGVNS. V lost 5 bases and J 4 bases, leaving 11 bases between the germline ends. The CDR3 runs to 13 residues. The CDR3 loop reads CASSKGVAYGYTF. DNA for the CDR3: TGTGCCAGCAGTAAGGGGGTGGCCTATGGCTACACCTTC.

This clone was detected only a few times. The V call is TRBV30, the J call TRBJ2-1; no clear D. The germline CDR1 and CDR2 sequences are GTSNPN and SVGIG (reference sequence). This CDR3 has 16 residues. The V end was cut by 1 base, the J end by 0 bases, with 13 bases between. The CDR3 spells CAWSDITASSYNEQFF. The CDR3 nucleotides are TGTGCCTGGAGTGACATAACGGCCAGCTCCTACAATGAGCAGTTCTTC.

The V gene is TRBV5-8, the J gene TRBJ1-2; 7 bases agree with TRBD1. This CDR3 is 15 amino acids long. CDR1 and CDR2 (germline): SGHTS, YDEGEE. V was pared by 3 bases and J by 3 bases, with 8 bases of the junction left unmatched. The CDR3 reads CASSSRPGTDYGYTF. DNA for the CDR3: TGTGCCAGCAGCTCACGACCCGGGACAGACTATGGCTACACCTTC. The full variable domain, with the rest looked up from reference TRBV5-8 and TRBJ1-2, is EAGVTQSPTHLIKTRGQQATLRCSPISGHTSVYWYQQALGLGLQFLLWYDEGEERNRGNFPPRFSGRQFPNYSSELNVNALELEDSALYLCASSSRPGTDYGYTFGSGTRLTVV.

This clone was detected a few times. This chain links TRBV7-9 with TRBJ2-1; TRBD1 agrees at 7 bases. Germline V gives CDR1 SEHNR, CDR2 FQNEAQ (reference sequence). The CDR3 extends over 15 amino acids. V was clipped by 7 bases and J by 2 bases; unmatched bases: 8. The CDR3 spells CASTLGDSTYNEQFF. The CDR3 DNA follows: TGTGCCAGCACTCTTGGGGACAGCACCTACAATGAGCAGTTCTTC.

This clone has more than one count but fewer than ten. V and J are TRBV29-1 and TRBJ2-7; 9 bases line up with TRBD2. Germline CDR1 and CDR2: SQVTM and ANQGSEA. V trimming: 0 bases; J trimming: 4 bases; junction bases outside the gene matches: 7. The length of the CDR3 is 15 residues. CDR3 sequence: CSVEEGGGARYEQYF. The CDR3 region has the DNA TGCAGCGTTGAAGAGGGCGGGGGGGCCAGGTACGAGCAGTACTTC.

The DNA for the CDR3 is TGTGCCAGCAGCCCCTATAGGGCAGGGGGCTACGAGCAGTACTTC. Translating gives CASSPYRAGGYEQYF. The rearrangement links TRBV14 to TRBJ2-7; 7 bases map to TRBD1. V lost 4 bases and J lost 3; bases outside the gene matches: 9. The CDR3 contains 15 residues. Germline V gene sequence: CDR1 SGHDN, CDR2 FVKESK.

The rearrangement uses TRBV5-4 and TRBJ1-2; 9 positions agree with TRBD1. The J segment lost 8 bases and the V segment lost 5 bases, leaving 10 bases of the junction unmatched. This CDR3 is 14 amino acids long. Germline CDR1 is SGHNT and CDR2 is YYREEE (reference sequence). CDR3: CASRQDRGREGYTF. Here the CDR3 DNA reads TGTGCCAGCAGACAGGACAGGGGACGTGAGGGCTACACCTTC.

The rearrangement uses TRBV5-1 and TRBJ2-1; TRBD1 aligns across 10 bases. From germline, CDR1 is SGHRS and CDR2 YFSETQ. The CDR3 extends over 15 amino acids. V was clipped by 7 bases and J by 7 bases; unmatched bases: 11. Written as DNA, the CDR3 is TGCGCCAGCTGCGTGACAGGGGGCGCGGGTAATGAGCAGTTCTTC. It encodes CASCVTGGAGNEQFF.

This clone occurred a few times. Here the CDR3 reads CASSLDRANQETQYF. The CDR3 DNA reads as TGTGCCAGCAGCCTTGACAGGGCTAACCAAGAGACCCAGTACTTC. V and J are TRBV7-7 and TRBJ2-5; 7 bases map to TRBD1. The CDR3 length is 15 residues. V gave up 5 bases and J gave up 0 bases; unmatched junction bases: 6. Germline-derived CDR1 and CDR2 are SSHAT and FNYEAQ (reference sequence).